One sample yielded the 14 T cell receptor beta chains listed below, sequenced in a study of blood T cell repertoires in COVID-19. The table came from immunoSEQ multiplex PCR; TCRdb's copy has only in-frame clones and leaves some out. The table shows roughly 180,000 clones, with about 83% occurring only once. Sample: PBMCs or T cells enriched from blood (not recorded which). The receptors shown here come from a woman aged 25 to 39 who had recovered from COVID-19.

The rearrangement uses TRBV28 and TRBJ1-3; D is possibly TRBD1 (5 bases). The V end lost 6 bases, the J end lost 5 bases, and 20 bases lay between the germline ends. CDR3 length: 16 amino acids. From germline, CDR1 is MDHEN and CDR2 SYDVKM. CDR3 protein: CASRSAGTASRNTIYF. CDR3 in DNA: TGTGCCAGCAGAAGCGCGGGGACGGCGAGTAGAAACACCATATATTTT.

V gene TRBV27 combines with J gene TRBJ2-3; the D is unclear. In germline, CDR1 is MNHEY, CDR2 SMNVEV (reference sequence). The CDR3 has 11 residues. Trimming pared 6 bases from V and 5 bases from J, leaving 6 bases between. CDR3 coding DNA: TGTGCCAGCAGGAGTGTAGATACGCAGTATTTT. Encoded protein: CASRSVDTQYF.

On this clone: The identical CDR3 is also encoded by other nucleotide sequences in the sample. The CDR3 here is CASRRDNYGYTF. CDR3 nucleotide sequence: TGTGCCAGCAGGCGGGACAACTATGGCTACACCTTC. The chain uses TRBV6-5 and TRBJ1-2; D may be TRBD1 (5 bases). Trimming stripped 6 bases from V and 2 bases from J, with 7 bases between. This CDR3 contains 12 residues. Per germline, CDR1 MNHEY and CDR2 SVGAGI.

The genes are TRBV5-1 and TRBJ2-1, with 8 bases fitting TRBD2. V was clipped by 4 bases and J by 2 bases; unmatched bases: 11. This CDR3 has 17 residues. Looked up from germline, CDR1 is SGHRS and CDR2 is YFSETQ. The CDR3 reads CASSKGLAPTTYNEQFF. CDR3 in DNA: TGCGCCAGCAGCAAAGGACTAGCCCCTACCACCTACAATGAGCAGTTCTTC.

The J gene is TRBJ2-3, the V gene TRBV6-1, with 9 positions matching TRBD2. Losses at the gene ends were 0 bases for V and 5 bases for J; bases not matched to a gene: 18. The CDR3 contains 20 residues. The germline V gene has CDR1 MNHNS and CDR2 SASEGT. The CDR3 here is CASSEAFSPRGGRALDTQYF. The CDR3 DNA is TGTGCCAGCAGTGAAGCTTTCTCCCCGAGGGGCGGGAGGGCCCTAGATACGCAGTATTTT.

The chain links TRBV21-1 to TRBJ2-7; the DNA was not used to check the table's D call, TRBD1. TRBV21-1 is termed a pseudogene. This CDR3 contains 12 residues. The CDR3 nucleotides read TGTGCCAGCAGCAATACAGGCTACGAGCAGTACTTC. Amino acid sequence: CASSNTGYEQYF.

This sequence joins TRBV5-4 and TRBJ2-2; TRBD2 agrees at 9 bases. The CDR3 runs to 18 residues. Germline CDR1 is SGHNT and CDR2 is YYREEE (reference sequence). Losses at the gene ends were 0 bases for V and 1 base for J; bases not matched to a gene: 7. The CDR3 loop is CASSLAFGSGRNTGELFF. The DNA of the CDR3 is TGTGCCAGCAGCTTGGCCTTCGGTAGCGGGAGGAACACCGGGGAGCTGTTTTTT.

The V call is TRBV2, the J call TRBJ1-2, with D tentatively TRBD1 (6 bases). V lost 2 bases and J 8 bases, leaving 21 bases between the germline ends. Germline-derived CDR1 and CDR2 are SNHLY and FYNNEI. The CDR3 has 16 residues. CDR3 protein: CASSERTQGTSRGYTF. In DNA form, the CDR3 reads TGTGCCAGCAGTGAACGAACGCAGGGGACCTCGCGGGGCTACACCTTC.

V gene TRBV5-1 combines with J gene TRBJ2-7; TRBD2 aligns across 8 bases. The V segment lost 2 bases and the J segment 0 bases; nucleotides outside the gene matches: 10. CDR1 is SGHRS and CDR2 is YFSETQ in the germline V gene. The CDR3 totals 17 residues. The CDR3 bases are TGCGCCAGCAGCTTTATGAGTTCGGGGACTAGCTCCTACGAGCAGTACTTC. It is translated as CASSFMSSGTSSYEQYF.

In this sample, this clone turned up a few times. In DNA, the CDR3 is TGTGCCAGCAGTTCGTGGAGGGGTGAGAATGAGCAGTTCTTC. It yields the protein CASSSWRGENEQFF. This chain connects TRBV28 to TRBJ2-1; perhaps TRBD2 as D (6 bases). The V and J ends lost 4 bases and 7 bases respectively, with 14 bases between them. CDR3 length: 14 residues. Germline V gene data show CDR1 as MDHEN and CDR2 as SYDVKM.

The V gene is TRBV3-1 (or the pseudogene TRBV3-2), the J gene TRBJ1-4, with TRBD1 as a possible D gene (6 bases). The CDR3 is made up of 15 amino acids. V was pared by 0 bases and J by 4 bases, with 9 bases between. Germline V gives CDR1 LGHDT, CDR2 YNNKEL (reference sequence). This CDR3 reads CASSQDRGSNEKLFF. For the CDR3, the DNA is TGTGCCAGCAGCCAAGACAGGGGCAGTAATGAAAAACTGTTTTTT.

The chain combines TRBV18 with TRBJ1-2, with D hard to call. CDR3 length: 13 residues. Deletions cut 4 bases from V and 6 bases from J, with 12 bases between. Germline lookup yields CDR1 KGHSH and CDR2 LQKENI. As DNA, the CDR3 is TGTGCCAGCTCACTCCCATCACCGGATGGCTACACCTTC. It specifies CASSLPSPDGYTF. Together with reference TRBV18 and TRBJ1-2, the CDR3 gives the full variable domain: NAGVMQNPRHLVRRRGQEARLRCSPMKGHSHVYWYRQLPEEGLKFMVYLQKENIIDESGMPKERFSAEFPKEGPSILRIQQVVRGDSAAYFCASSLPSPDGYTFGSGTRLTVV.

V is TRBV10-3 and J is TRBJ1-2, with TRBD1 matching over 9 bases. The germline V gene has CDR1 ENHRY and CDR2 SYGVKD. J lost 7 bases, V lost 7 bases, and 10 bases had no gene match. The CDR3 runs to 14 residues. CDR3 in amino acids: CAINPDRGVGGYTF. CDR3 nucleotide sequence: TGTGCCATCAATCCGGACAGGGGTGTAGGTGGCTACACCTTC.

The chain is built from TRBV5-6 and TRBJ2-7, with TRBD2 matching over 9 bases. The CDR3 has 14 amino acids. With 3 bases clipped from V and 5 bases from J, the junction kept 6 bases outside the gene matches. Germline values: CDR1 SGHDT, CDR2 YYEEEE. CDR3 protein: CASSSDSGSDEQYF. DNA of the CDR3: TGTGCCAGCAGCTCAGATAGCGGGAGCGACGAGCAGTACTTC.